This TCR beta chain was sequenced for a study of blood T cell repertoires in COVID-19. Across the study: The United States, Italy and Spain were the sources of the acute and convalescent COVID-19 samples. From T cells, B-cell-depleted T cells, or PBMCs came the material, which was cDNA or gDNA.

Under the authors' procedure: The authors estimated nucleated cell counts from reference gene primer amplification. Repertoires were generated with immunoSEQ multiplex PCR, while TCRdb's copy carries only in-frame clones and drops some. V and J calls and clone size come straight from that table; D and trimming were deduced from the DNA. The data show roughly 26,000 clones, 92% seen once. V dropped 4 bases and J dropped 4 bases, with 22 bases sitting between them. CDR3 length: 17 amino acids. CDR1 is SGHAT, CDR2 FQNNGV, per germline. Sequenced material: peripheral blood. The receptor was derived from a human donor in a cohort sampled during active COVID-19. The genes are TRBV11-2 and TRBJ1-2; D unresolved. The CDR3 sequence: CASSSQLHRLPIYGYTF. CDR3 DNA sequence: TGTGCCAGCAGCTCCCAACTACACCGCTTACCCATCTATGGCTACACCTTC.